This TCR beta chain was found in a study of T cells in Graves' hyperthyroidism and ophthalmopathy. This clonotype was seen only a few times. CDR3 size: 10 residues. V lost 8 bases and J 7 bases, leaving 5 bases between the germline ends. Per the germline V gene, CDR1 is LGHNT and CDR2 is FRNRAP. Amplification of TCR beta CDR3 regions was performed using RNA transcripts as template. Primed by the HTBI set, a first-round RT-PCR was run on the TCR CDR3. TCRdb called the multiplex PCR reads again in MiXCR, with one record for every CDR3 protein. The profile shows 400,000 or so distinct CDR3 sequences, over 12% of them singletons.

The TCR sequence derives from a man aged 50 or older with Graves' ophthalmopathy. The J gene is TRBJ1-4, the V gene TRBV12-5; no reliable D call. The sample was blood. CDR3: CASSGEKLFF. DNA for the CDR3: TGTGCTAGTTCCGGTGAAAAACTGTTTTTT.